This is a list of T cell receptor beta chains from one sample in a study of T cells in Graves' hyperthyroidism and ophthalmopathy. TCRdb re-derived calls from the multiplex PCR reads in MiXCR, one entry per CDR3 protein. This table has over 450,000 distinct CDR3 sequences, about a sixth appearing once. Input material: blood. Every receptor here comes from a woman between 18 and 30 years old with Graves' ophthalmopathy. Both conserved end residues are part of each CDR3.

j_call | v_call | cdr3_aa
TRBJ2-7 | TRBV7-9 | CASSPWDYSSSYEQYF
TRBJ2-7 | TRBV10-3 | CAISDLASGSYEQYF
TRBJ2-2 | TRBV5-1 | CASSLDRAGGELFF
TRBJ1-5 | TRBV19 | CASSMRDTVPNQPQHF
TRBJ2-3 | TRBV7-3 | CASRFNRGSDTQYF
TRBJ1-1 | TRBV2 | CASRRAPRVAEAFF
TRBJ1-1 | TRBV7-3 | CASSSTFGATEAFF
TRBJ2-3 | TRBV10-3 | CAITSGDSNTDTQYF
TRBJ1-3 | TRBV29-1 | CSVEDHEVSGNTIYF
TRBJ2-1 | TRBV18 | CASSPSGTDEQFF
TRBJ1-1 | TRBV7-2 | CASSLAGGLGGTEAFF
TRBJ1-1 | TRBV18 | CASSLNTGQANTEAFF
TRBJ2-1 | TRBV6-2/TRBV6-3 | CASSYADGASYNEQFF
TRBJ1-6 | TRBV3-1 | CASSSDGSYNSPLHF
TRBJ2-1 | TRBV12-5 | CASGGGTSYNEQFF
TRBJ2-5 | TRBV11-2 | CASSPRAGGQLETQYF
TRBJ2-2 | TRBV6-2/TRBV6-3 | CASSAQGLPGELFF
TRBJ2-7 | TRBV5-1 | CASSLGQGLEQYF
TRBJ1-5 | TRBV4-1 | CASSQRTRNQPQHF